This T cell receptor beta chain appears in the sequencing data of a study of T cell changes during pregnancy in multiple sclerosis. The protocol was immunoSEQ multiplex PCR, while the TCRdb copy is restricted to in-frame clones and leaves out a portion. Here the sample spans 29,000 or so clones, 80% to 90% being singletons. CDR1 and CDR2 from the germline V gene are SEHNR and FQNEAQ (reference sequence). The CDR3 is made up of 13 amino acids. V gave up 0 bases and J gave up 4 bases, with 6 bases separating them. The sample in question was CD8+ T cells from peripheral blood mononuclear cells, obtained in the second trimester of pregnancy. The chain is built from TRBV7-9 and TRBJ1-2; D not resolved. This TCR came from a female donor with multiple sclerosis, enrolled in a pregnancy study. The chain's CDR3 is CASSLALGYGYTF. As DNA, the CDR3 is TGTGCCAGCAGCTTAGCGCTAGGCTATGGCTACACCTTC.